A selection of T cell receptor beta chains follows, all from one sample in a study of T cell responses to AZD1222 COVID-19 vaccine. Libraries were prepared by immunoSEQ multiplex PCR; TCRdb keeps only in-frame clonotypes and omits some of them. The data hold about 150,000 clones, with about 88% observed a single time. Sequencing was performed on peripheral blood, taken after recovery from COVID-19. Source of these receptors: an adult who had recovered from COVID-19. Each CDR3 is given with its conserved first and last residue. D genes are given only for firm matches. Expanded clones are given a class, and other clones once, few, many or no size at all.

TRBJ1-3	NA	NA	TRBV3-1/TRBV3-2	CASSQDRGPYALSGNTIYF	TGTGCCAGCAGCCAAGATCGCGGACCCTACGCCCTCTCTGGAAACACCATATATTTT
TRBJ2-5	NA	TRBD1	TRBV5-8	CASSPGQGRETQYF	TGTGCCAGCAGCCCCGGACAGGGACGGGAGACCCAGTACTTC
TRBJ2-7	NA	TRBD2	TRBV12-3/TRBV12-4	CASRTSGLYEQYF	TGTGCCAGCAGGACTAGCGGACTTTACGAGCAGTACTTC
TRBJ2-5	few	TRBD2	TRBV4-2	CASSQERGDQETQYF	TGTGCCAGCAGCCAAGAGCGGGGGGACCAAGAGACCCAGTACTTC
TRBJ2-1	NA	NA	TRBV11-3	CASSWGPTGQQFF	TGTGCCAGCAGCTGGGGGCCTACAGGACAGCAGTTCTTC
TRBJ1-5	NA	TRBD1	TRBV18	CASSPGQGPSNQPQHF	TGTGCCAGCTCACCAGGACAGGGACCGAGCAATCAGCCCCAGCATTTT
TRBJ1-2	NA	TRBD1	TRBV2	CASTGTGSGYTF	TGTGCCAGCACCGGGACAGGGAGCGGCTACACCTTC
TRBJ1-1	NA	TRBD1	TRBV19	CASGQVGATEAFF	TGTGCCAGTGGACAGGTTGGGGCCACTGAAGCTTTCTTT
TRBJ1-2	NA	NA	TRBV11-2	CASSLDEGRVSGYTF	TGTGCCAGCAGCTTAGATGAAGGCAGGGTGAGCGGCTACACCTTC
TRBJ1-2	few	TRBD1	TRBV12-5	CASGSGTGGTNYGYTF	TGTGCTAGTGGTTCCGGGACAGGGGGCACCAACTATGGCTACACCTTC
TRBJ1-1	NA	NA	TRBV3-1/TRBV3-2	CASSQLNTEAFF	TGTGCCAGCAGCCAACTGAACACTGAAGCTTTCTTT
TRBJ1-5	once	TRBD1	TRBV2	CASSGTGEQPQHF	TGTGCCAGCAGCGGCACAGGGGAACAGCCCCAGCATTTT
TRBJ1-4	few	TRBD1	TRBV4-3	CASSQHLQGGGEKLFF	TGCGCCAGCAGCCAGCACCTACAGGGGGGCGGTGAAAAACTGTTTTTT
TRBJ1-5	NA	NA	TRBV18	CASSPVNSGSGPQHF	TGTGCCAGCTCACCAGTAAATTCGGGGAGCGGGCCCCAGCATTTT
TRBJ2-7	NA	NA	TRBV2	CASSSVGEQYF	TGTGCCAGCAGTTCTGTGGGGGAGCAGTACTTC
TRBJ1-6	once	NA	TRBV2	CASLGQLDSPLHF	TGTGCCAGCTTAGGACAGCTTGATTCACCCCTCCACTTT
TRBJ2-6	NA	NA	TRBV14	CASSPWADPGANVLTF	TGTGCCAGCAGCCCCTGGGCCGACCCTGGGGCCAACGTCCTGACTTTC
TRBJ1-1	NA	TRBD1	TRBV13	CASSLRGHEGEAFF	TGTGCCAGCAGCTTAAGGGGGCACGAGGGAGAAGCTTTCTTT
TRBJ2-1	NA	NA	TRBV20-1	CSASMGGGSYNEQFF	TGCAGTGCTAGTATGGGTGGGGGGTCCTACAATGAGCAGTTCTTC
TRBJ2-7	NA	NA	TRBV4-2	CASSQEIARSSYEQYF	TGTGCCAGCAGCCAAGAAATAGCACGTAGCTCCTACGAGCAGTACTTC
TRBJ1-5	NA	TRBD1	TRBV5-6	CASSFTSGTENQPQHF	TGTGCCAGCAGCTTCACCTCCGGGACAGAAAATCAGCCCCAGCATTTT
TRBJ1-2	NA	TRBD1	TRBV6-5	CASSFDRGGSYGYTF	TGTGCCAGCAGTTTCGACAGGGGGGGCTCATATGGCTACACCTTC
TRBJ1-5	NA	NA	TRBV27	CASSPGDSNQPQHF	TGTGCCAGCAGCCCAGGGGATAGCAATCAGCCCCAGCATTTT
TRBJ1-2	NA	NA	TRBV29-1	CSAGSRDYYGYTF	TGCAGCGCTGGGAGCAGGGATTACTATGGCTACACCTTC
TRBJ1-2	NA	NA	TRBV6-1	CASSEAGPQGAELFYGYTF	TGTGCCAGCAGTGAAGCAGGCCCCCAGGGTGCCGAGCTCTTCTATGGCTACACCTTC
TRBJ2-1	NA	NA	TRBV3-1/TRBV3-2	CASSQGEGREQFF	TGTGCCAGCAGCCAAGGTGAGGGAAGGGAGCAGTTCTTC
TRBJ1-2	few	NA	TRBV27	CASRGGSSYIYGYTF	TGTGCCAGCAGGGGGGGGTCCTCCTATATCTATGGCTACACCTTC
TRBJ1-1	NA	NA	TRBV9	CASSETPQLGTEAFF	TGTGCCAGCAGCGAGACACCACAACTAGGCACTGAAGCTTTCTTT
TRBJ1-2	NA	TRBD1	TRBV10-3	CAISETGGAGYGYTF	TGTGCCATCAGTGAAACAGGGGGCGCGGGCTATGGCTACACCTTC
TRBJ1-1	NA	NA	TRBV15	CATNSRHLSENTEAFF	TGTGCCACCAACAGTAGACACCTAAGTGAGAACACTGAAGCTTTCTTT
TRBJ1-1	once	NA	TRBV20-1	CSASQTDEAFF	TGCAGTGCTTCCCAGACGGACGAAGCTTTCTTT
TRBJ2-5	NA	NA	TRBV12-3/TRBV12-4	CASSPSTLETQYF	TGTGCCAGCAGTCCCTCGACACTCGAGACCCAGTACTTC
TRBJ1-5	NA	TRBD1	TRBV7-8	CASSRTGDQPQHF	TGTGCCAGCAGCCGGACAGGTGATCAGCCCCAGCATTTT
TRBJ2-7	NA	NA	TRBV15	CATTPRGKTYEQYF	TGTGCCACCACCCCCCGCGGGAAAACCTACGAGCAGTACTTC
TRBJ1-2	once	TRBD1	TRBV15	CATSRDRGTGFGYTF	TGTGCCACCAGCAGAGATCGTGGGACAGGGTTTGGCTACACCTTC
TRBJ2-5	once	NA	TRBV27	CASSLSPGKETQYF	TGTGCCAGCAGTTTGTCTCCGGGGAAAGAGACCCAGTACTTC
TRBJ1-1	NA	NA	TRBV7-2	CASRLSVNQVEAFF	TGTGCCAGCAGACTATCAGTGAACCAAGTTGAAGCTTTCTTT
TRBJ1-1	NA	NA	TRBV28	CASSLGYTAFF	TGTGCCAGCAGTTTGGGGTATACAGCTTTCTTT
TRBJ1-2	few	NA	TRBV18	CASSREGGGYGYTF	TGTGCCAGCTCACGCGAGGGCGGTGGCTATGGCTACACCTTC
TRBJ2-7	NA	TRBD2	TRBV11-2	CASSLPSGVSYEQYF	TGTGCCAGCAGCTTACCTAGCGGAGTCTCCTACGAGCAGTACTTC
TRBJ1-2	NA	TRBD1	TRBV6-5	CASSYRTGYGYTF	TGTGCCAGCAGTTACAGGACAGGCTATGGCTACACCTTC
TRBJ2-3	NA	NA	TRBV27	CASSFPDGFLRTDTQYF	TGTGCCAGCAGTTTCCCCGACGGTTTCCTTCGCACAGATACGCAGTATTTT
TRBJ2-1	NA	TRBD2	TRBV5-1	CASSGLAGTNEQFF	TGCGCCAGCAGTGGACTAGCGGGTACCAATGAGCAGTTCTTC
TRBJ2-3	NA	NA	TRBV24-1	CATSAPRGGRAADTQYF	TGTGCCACCAGTGCCCCTAGAGGGGGGAGGGCGGCAGATACGCAGTATTTT
TRBJ1-1	NA	NA	TRBV7-8	CASSLAPQTDAEAFF	TGTGCCAGCAGCTTAGCGCCGCAGACCGACGCTGAAGCTTTCTTT
TRBJ1-2	NA	TRBD1	TRBV29-1	CSVSGTGASNYGYTF	TGCAGCGTCTCCGGGACAGGGGCCTCAAACTATGGCTACACCTTC
TRBJ2-7	NA	NA	TRBV24-1	CATSGVGEQYF	TGTGCCACCAGTGGGGTGGGCGAGCAGTACTTC